This TCR beta chain was captured in a study of tumor and adjacent non-tumor tissue in lung cancer. Study-wide points: Patients with more diverse tumor TCRs had worse survival. Tumor tissue had significantly higher TCR diversity than normal lung.

On this clonotype: Its specificity is not known.

This sample's RNA came from whole unsorted tissue. The library came from three nested PCR rounds adapted from ARM-PCR protocols. TCRdb independently ran MiXCR on the multiplex PCR reads; one entry per CDR3 protein. The data hold around 70,000 distinct CDR3 sequences, with approximately 73% observed a single time. This CDR3 is built from 16 residues. CDR1 and CDR2 from the germline V gene are DFQATT and SNEGSKA (reference sequence). The sample was lung tumor tissue. V and J are TRBV20-1 and TRBJ2-3, with 15 bases identical to TRBD2. The TCR sequence derives from a man in his sixties with non-small cell lung cancer. CDR3: CNTTLGLAGGGDTQYF. The CDR3 region has the DNA TGCAATACTACCTTGGGACTAGCGGGAGGTGGAGATACGCAGTATTTT.